This T cell receptor beta chain was profiled in a study of T cells in Graves' hyperthyroidism and ophthalmopathy. Germline V gene lookup returns CDR1 MNHEY and CDR2 SMNVEV (reference sequence). The CDR3 spans 15 residues. With 0 bases removed from V and 0 bases from J, the gap between germline ends came to 9 bases. Amplified TCR beta CDR3 regions came from RNA transcripts. The TCR CDR3 was amplified in a first-round RT-PCR using the HTBI primer set. TCRdb recomputed calls from the multiplex PCR reads with MiXCR, one row per CDR3 protein. The table shows about 270,000 distinct CDR3 sequences, with approximately 14% occurring only once.

Specimen: blood. The rearrangement joins TRBV27 to TRBJ2-7; the D is unclear. This TCR derives from a woman aged 45-65 years with Graves' hyperthyroidism that later progressed to Graves' ophthalmopathy. CDR3 bases: TGTGCCAGCAGTTTATCGGTGGGAAGCTCCTACGAGCAGTACTTC. It yields the protein CASSLSVGSSYEQYF.